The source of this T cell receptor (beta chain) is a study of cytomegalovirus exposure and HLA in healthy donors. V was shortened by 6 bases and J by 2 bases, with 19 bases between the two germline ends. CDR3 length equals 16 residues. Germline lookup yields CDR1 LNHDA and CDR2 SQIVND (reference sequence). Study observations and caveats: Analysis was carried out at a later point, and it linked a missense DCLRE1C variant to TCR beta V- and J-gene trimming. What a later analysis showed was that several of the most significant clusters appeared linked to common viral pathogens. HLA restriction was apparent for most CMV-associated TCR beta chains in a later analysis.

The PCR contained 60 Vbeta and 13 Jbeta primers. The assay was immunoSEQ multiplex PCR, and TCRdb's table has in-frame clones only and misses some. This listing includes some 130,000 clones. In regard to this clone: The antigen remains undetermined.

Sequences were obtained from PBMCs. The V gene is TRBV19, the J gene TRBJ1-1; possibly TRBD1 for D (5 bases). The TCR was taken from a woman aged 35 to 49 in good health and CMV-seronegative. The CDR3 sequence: CASRTWGVSQNTEAFF. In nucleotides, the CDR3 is TGTGCCAGTAGAACATGGGGGGTCAGCCAAAACACTGAAGCTTTCTTT.